Below, one T cell receptor (beta chain) is given with its context. The antigen is not known. TCRdb's table, derived via immunoSEQ multiplex PCR, lists solely in-frame clones and lacks some. The table has around 250,000 clones, roughly 74% seen once. This entry comes from a study of cytotoxic CD8 clonotypes in ibrutinib-treated CLL. As for the study in general: Partial response was seen in about 25 patients and complete response in 2; after median 68 months, around 15 stayed remitted, around 12 progressed. Sequencing produced an average of about 280,000 productive templates and tens of thousands of productive rearrangements per sample. Study-wide results and limits: The study found public clonotypes uncommon, contracting or stable on treatment. At baseline, clonality was higher than in age-matched healthy donors and correlated with CD8+ counts.

The CDR3 runs 15 residues. J lost 5 bases, V lost 5 bases, and 9 bases had no gene match. Germline V gene data show CDR1 as ENHRY and CDR2 as SYGVKD. The chain joins TRBV10-3 to TRBJ1-2; 9 nucleotides match TRBD1. The sample here was PBMCs, taken after 24 months of ibrutinib treatment. The sequence was collected from a human donor with chronic lymphocytic leukemia. The CDR3 sequence: CAISLTGTGPYGYTF. The CDR3 DNA sequence: TGTGCCATCAGTCTAACCGGGACAGGGCCTTATGGCTACACCTTC.